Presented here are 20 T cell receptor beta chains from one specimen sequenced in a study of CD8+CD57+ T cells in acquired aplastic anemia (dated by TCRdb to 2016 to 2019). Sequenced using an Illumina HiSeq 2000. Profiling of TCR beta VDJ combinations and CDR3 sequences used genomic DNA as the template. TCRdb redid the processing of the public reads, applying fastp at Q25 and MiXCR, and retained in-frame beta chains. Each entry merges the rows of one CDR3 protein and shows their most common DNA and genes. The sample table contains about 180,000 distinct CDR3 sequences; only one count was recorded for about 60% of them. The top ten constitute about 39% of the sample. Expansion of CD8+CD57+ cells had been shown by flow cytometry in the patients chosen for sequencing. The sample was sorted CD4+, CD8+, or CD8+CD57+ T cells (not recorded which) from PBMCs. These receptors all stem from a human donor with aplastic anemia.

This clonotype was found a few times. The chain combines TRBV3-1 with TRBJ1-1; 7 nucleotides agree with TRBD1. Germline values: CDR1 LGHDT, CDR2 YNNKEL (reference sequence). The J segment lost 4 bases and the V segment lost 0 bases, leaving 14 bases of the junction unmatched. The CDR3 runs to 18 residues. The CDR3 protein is CASSQDPQGGRRGTEAFF. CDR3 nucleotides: TGTGCCAGCAGCCAAGATCCCCAGGGGGGAAGACGGGGCACTGAAGCTTTCTTT. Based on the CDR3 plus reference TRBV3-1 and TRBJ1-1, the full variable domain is DTAVSQTPKYLVTQMGNDKSIKCEQNLGHDTMYWYKQDSKKFLKIMFSYNNKELIINETVPNRFSPKSPDKAHLNLHINSLELGDSAVYFCASSQDPQGGRRGTEAFFGQGTRLTVV.

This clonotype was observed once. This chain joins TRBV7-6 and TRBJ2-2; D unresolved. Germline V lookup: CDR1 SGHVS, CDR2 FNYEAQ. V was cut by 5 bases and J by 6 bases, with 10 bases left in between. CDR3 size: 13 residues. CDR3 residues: CASSTRTSGELFF. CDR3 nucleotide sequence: TGTGCCAGCAGCACCCGTACATCCGGGGAGCTGTTTTTT.

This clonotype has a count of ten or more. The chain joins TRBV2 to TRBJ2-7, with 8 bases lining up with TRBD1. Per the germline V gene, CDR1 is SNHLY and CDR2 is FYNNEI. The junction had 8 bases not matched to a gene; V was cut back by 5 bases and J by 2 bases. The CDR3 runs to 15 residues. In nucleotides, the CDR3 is TGTGCCAGCAGTATCCAACAGGGGGTTCCCTACGAGCAGTACTTC. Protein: CASSIQQGVPYEQYF.

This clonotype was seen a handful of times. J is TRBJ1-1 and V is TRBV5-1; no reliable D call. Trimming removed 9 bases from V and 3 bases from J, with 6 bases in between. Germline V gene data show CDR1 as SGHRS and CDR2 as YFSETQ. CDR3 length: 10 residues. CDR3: CATVHTEAFF. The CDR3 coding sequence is TGCGCCACGGTGCACACTGAAGCTTTCTTT.

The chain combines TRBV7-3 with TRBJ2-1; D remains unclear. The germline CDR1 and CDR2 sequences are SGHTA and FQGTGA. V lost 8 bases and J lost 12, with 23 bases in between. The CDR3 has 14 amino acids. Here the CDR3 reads CASGLVPGGDTQFF. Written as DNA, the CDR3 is TGTGCCAGCGGTTTGGTCCCAGGTGGGGATACGCAGTTCTTC.

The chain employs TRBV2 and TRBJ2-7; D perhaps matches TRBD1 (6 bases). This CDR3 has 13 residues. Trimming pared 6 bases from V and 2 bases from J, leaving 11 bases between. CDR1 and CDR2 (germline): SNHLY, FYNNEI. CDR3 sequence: CASSTQGPYEQYF. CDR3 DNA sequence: TGTGCCAGCAGCACACAGGGCCCCTACGAGCAGTACTTC.

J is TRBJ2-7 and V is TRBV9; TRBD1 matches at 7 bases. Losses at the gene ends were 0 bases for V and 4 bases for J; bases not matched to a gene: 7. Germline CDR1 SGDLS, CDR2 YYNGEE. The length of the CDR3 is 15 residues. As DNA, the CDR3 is TGTGCCAGCAGCGTAGAGGGACAGCCCAATTACGAGCAGTACTTC. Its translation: CASSVEGQPNYEQYF.

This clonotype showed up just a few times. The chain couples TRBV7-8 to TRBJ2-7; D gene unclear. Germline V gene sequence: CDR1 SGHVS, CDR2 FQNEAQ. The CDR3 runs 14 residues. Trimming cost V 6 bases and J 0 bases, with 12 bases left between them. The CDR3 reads CASRSSLSSYEQYF. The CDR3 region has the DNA TGTGCCAGCAGGTCAAGTCTCAGCTCCTACGAGCAGTACTTC.

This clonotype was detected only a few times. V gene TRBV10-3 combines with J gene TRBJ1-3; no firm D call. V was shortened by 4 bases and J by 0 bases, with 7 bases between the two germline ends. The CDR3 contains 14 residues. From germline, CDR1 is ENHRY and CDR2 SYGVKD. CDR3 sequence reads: CAISGVLSGNTIYF. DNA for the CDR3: TGTGCCATCAGTGGGGTTCTCTCTGGAAACACCATATATTTT.

CDR3 loop: CATSGKKNTGELFF. The CDR3 coding sequence is TGTGCCACCAGTGGGAAGAAGAACACCGGGGAGCTGTTTTTT. The chain uses TRBV24-1 and TRBJ2-2; D gene unclear. CDR3 length: 14 amino acids. Germline V gives CDR1 KGHDR, CDR2 SFDVKD. V lost 5 bases and J 1 base, leaving 7 bases between the germline ends.

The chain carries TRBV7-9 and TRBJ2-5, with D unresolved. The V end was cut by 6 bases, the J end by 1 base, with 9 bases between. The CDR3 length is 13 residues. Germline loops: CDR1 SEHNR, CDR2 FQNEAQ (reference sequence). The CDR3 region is CASSLQFQETQYF. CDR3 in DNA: TGTGCCAGCAGTCTACAGTTCCAAGAGACCCAGTACTTC.

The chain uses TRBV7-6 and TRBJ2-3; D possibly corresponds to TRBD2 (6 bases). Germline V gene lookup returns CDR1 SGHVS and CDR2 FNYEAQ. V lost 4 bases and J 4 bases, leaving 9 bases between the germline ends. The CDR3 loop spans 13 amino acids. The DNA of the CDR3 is TGTGCCAGCAGCTCGGACTATTCAGATACGCAGTATTTT. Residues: CASSSDYSDTQYF.

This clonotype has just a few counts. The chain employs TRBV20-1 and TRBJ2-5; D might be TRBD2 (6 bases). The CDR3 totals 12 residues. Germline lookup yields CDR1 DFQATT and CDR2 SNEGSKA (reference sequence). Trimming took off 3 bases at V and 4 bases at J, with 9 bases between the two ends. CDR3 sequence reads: CSARGGRETQYF. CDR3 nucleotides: TGCAGTGCTAGGGGGGGAAGAGAGACCCAGTACTTC.

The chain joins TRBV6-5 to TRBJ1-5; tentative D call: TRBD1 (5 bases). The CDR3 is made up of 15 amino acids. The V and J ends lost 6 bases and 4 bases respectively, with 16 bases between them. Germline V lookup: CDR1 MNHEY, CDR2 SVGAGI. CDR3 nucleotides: TGTGCCAGCAGCGTTCCGGGGGATCGGAATCAGCCCCAGCATTTT. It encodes CASSVPGDRNQPQHF.

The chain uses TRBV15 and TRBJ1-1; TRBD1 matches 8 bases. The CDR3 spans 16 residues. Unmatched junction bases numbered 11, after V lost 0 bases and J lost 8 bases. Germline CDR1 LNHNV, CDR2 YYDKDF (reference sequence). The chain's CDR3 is CATSRDRQGAGAEAFF. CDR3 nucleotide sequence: TGTGCCACCAGCAGAGATCGGCAGGGGGCTGGAGCGGAAGCTTTCTTT.

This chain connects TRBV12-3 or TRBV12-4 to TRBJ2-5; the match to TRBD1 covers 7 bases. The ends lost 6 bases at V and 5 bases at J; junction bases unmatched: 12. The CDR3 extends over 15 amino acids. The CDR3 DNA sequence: TGTGCCAGCAGCAGGGGAGTAGGGGGCCGTGAGACCCAGTACTTC. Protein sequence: CASSRGVGGRETQYF.

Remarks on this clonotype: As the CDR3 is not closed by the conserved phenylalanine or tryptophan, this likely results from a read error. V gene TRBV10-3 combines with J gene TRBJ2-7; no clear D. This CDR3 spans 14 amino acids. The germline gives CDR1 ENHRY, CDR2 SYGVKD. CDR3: CATSLPDATYEQYL. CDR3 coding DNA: TGTGCCACCAGTCTCCCGGACGCGACCTACGAGCAGTACCTC.

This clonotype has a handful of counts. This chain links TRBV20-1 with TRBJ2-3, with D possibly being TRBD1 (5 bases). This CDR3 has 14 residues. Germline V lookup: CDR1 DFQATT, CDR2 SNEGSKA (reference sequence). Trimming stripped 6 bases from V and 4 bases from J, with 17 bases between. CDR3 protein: CSANGDSKADTQYF. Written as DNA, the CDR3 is TGCAGTGCCAACGGAGACAGTAAGGCAGATACGCAGTATTTT.

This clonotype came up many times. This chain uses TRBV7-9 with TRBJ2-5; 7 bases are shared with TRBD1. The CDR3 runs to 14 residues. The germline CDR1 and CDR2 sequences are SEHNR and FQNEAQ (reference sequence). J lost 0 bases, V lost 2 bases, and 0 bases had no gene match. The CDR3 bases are TGTGCCAGCAGCTTACAGGGGGACCAAGAGACCCAGTACTTC. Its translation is CASSLQGDQETQYF.

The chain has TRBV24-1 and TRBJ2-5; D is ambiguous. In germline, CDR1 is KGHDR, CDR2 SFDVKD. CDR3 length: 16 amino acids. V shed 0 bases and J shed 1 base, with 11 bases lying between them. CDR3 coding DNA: TGTGCCACCAGTGATTTGACCTCGGACCTCCAAGAGACCCAGTACTTC. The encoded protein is CATSDLTSDLQETQYF.